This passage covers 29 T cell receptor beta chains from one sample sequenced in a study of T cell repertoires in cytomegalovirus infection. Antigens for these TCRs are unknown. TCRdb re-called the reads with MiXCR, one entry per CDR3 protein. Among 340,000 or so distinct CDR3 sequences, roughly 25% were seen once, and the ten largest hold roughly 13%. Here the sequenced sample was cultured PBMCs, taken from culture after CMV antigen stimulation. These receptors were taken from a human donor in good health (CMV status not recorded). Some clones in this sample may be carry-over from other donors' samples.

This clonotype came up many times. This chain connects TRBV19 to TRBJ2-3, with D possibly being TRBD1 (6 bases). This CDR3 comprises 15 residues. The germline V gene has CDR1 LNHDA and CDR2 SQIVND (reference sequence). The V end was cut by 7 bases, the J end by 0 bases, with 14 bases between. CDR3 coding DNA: TGTGCCAGTAAAACAGGGACGGTGAGCACAGATACGCAGTATTTT. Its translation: CASKTGTVSTDTQYF.

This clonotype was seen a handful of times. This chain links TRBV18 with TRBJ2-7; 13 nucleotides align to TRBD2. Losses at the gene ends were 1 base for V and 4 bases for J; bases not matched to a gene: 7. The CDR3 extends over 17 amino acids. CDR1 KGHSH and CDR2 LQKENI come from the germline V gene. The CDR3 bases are TGTGCCAGCTCACCACTGGCACTAGCGGGAGGGCCTTACGAGCAGTACTTC. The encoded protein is CASSPLALAGGPYEQYF.

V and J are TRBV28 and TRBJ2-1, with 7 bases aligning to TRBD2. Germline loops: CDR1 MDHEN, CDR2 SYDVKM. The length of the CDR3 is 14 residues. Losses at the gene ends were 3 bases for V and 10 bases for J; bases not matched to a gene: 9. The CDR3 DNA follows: TGTGCCAGCAGTTTTCGCCTAGCGGAACAAGAGCAGTTCTTC. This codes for CASSFRLAEQEQFF.

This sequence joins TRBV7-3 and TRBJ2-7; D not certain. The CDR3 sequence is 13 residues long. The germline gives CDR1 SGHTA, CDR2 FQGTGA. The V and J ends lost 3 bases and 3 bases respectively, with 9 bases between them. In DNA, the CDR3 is TGTGCCAGCAGCTTTGGTTCGGACTACGAGCAGTACTTC. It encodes CASSFGSDYEQYF.

CDR3 residues: CASSLVAGVGNEQFF. CDR3 coding DNA: TGTGCCAGCAGCTTAGTAGCGGGAGTGGGTAATGAGCAGTTCTTC. The gene calls are TRBV7-3 and TRBJ2-1; 9 positions agree with TRBD2. Per germline, CDR1 SGHTA and CDR2 FQGTGA. The CDR3 is made up of 15 amino acids. The V gene end was trimmed by 2 bases and the J gene end by 7 bases; junction bases not matched to a gene: 6.

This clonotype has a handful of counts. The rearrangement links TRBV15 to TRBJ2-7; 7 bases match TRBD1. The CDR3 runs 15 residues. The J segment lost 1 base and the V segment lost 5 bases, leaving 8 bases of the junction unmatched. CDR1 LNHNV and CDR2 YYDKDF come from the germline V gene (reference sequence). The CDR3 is CATSEGQHPSYEQYV. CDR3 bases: TGTGCCACCAGCGAGGGACAGCACCCATCCTACGAGCAGTACGTC.

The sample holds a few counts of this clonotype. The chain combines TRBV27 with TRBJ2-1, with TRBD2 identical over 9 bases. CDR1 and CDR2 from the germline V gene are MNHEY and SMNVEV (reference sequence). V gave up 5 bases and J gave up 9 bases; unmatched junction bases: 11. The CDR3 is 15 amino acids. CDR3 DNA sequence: TGTGCCAGCAGTGTCTCCGGCGGGAGGGCCTTTGAGCAGTTCTTC. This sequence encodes CASSVSGGRAFEQFF.

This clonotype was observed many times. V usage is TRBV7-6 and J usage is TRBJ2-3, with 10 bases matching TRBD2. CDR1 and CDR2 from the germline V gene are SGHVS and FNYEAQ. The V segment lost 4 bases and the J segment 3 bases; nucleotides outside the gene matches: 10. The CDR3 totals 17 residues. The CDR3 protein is CASSSSLAGVFTDTQYF. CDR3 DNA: TGTGCCAGCAGCTCGTCTCTAGCGGGAGTTTTTACAGATACGCAGTATTTT.

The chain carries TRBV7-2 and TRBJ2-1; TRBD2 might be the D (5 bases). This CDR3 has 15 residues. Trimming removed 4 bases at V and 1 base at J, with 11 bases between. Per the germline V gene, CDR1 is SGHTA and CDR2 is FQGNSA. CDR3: CASSSTRVSYNEQFF. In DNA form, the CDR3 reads TGTGCCAGCAGCTCAACTAGAGTGTCCTACAATGAGCAGTTCTTC.

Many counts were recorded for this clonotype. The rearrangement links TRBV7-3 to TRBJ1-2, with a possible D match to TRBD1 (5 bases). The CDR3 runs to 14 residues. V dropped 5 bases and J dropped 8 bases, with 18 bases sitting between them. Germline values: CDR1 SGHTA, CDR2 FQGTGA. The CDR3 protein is CASSPGTSQSGYTF. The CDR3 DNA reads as TGTGCCAGCAGCCCAGGGACCTCCCAGTCGGGCTACACCTTC. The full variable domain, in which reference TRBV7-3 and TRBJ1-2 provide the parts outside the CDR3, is GAGVSQTPSNKVTEKGKYVELRCDPISGHTALYWYRQSLGQGPEFLIYFQGTGAADDSGLPNDRFFAVRPEGSVSTLKIQRTERGDSAVYLCASSPGTSQSGYTFGSGTRLTVV.

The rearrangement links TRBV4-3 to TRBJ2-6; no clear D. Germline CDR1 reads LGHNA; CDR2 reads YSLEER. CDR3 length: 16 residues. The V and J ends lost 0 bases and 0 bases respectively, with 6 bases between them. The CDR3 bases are TGCGCCAGCAGCCAAGATCAGTACTCTGGGGCCAACGTCCTGACTTTC. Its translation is CASSQDQYSGANVLTF.

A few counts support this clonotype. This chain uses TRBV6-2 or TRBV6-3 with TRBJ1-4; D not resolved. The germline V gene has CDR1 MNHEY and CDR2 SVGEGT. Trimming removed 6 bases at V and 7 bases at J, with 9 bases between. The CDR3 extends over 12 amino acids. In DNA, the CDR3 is TGTGCCAGCAGGACCGTGAGTGAAAAACTGTTTTTT. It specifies CASRTVSEKLFF.

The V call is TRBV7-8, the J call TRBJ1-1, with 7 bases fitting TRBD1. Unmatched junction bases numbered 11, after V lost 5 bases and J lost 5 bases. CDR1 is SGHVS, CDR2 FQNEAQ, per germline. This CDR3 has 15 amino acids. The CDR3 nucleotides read TGTGCCAGCAGCGCAACCTTCTACAGGGGAACTGAAGCTTTCTTT. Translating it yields CASSATFYRGTEAFF.

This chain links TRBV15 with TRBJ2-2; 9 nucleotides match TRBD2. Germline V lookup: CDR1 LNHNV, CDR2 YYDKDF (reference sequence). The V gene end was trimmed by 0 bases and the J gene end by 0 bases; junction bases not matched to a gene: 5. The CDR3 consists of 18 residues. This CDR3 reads CATSRDVLAGPNTGELFF. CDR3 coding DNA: TGTGCCACCAGCAGAGATGTCCTAGCGGGACCGAACACCGGGGAGCTGTTTTTT.

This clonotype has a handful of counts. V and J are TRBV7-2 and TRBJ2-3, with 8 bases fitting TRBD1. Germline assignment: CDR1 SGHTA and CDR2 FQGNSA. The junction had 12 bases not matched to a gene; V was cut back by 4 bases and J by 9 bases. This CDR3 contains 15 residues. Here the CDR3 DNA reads TGTGCCAGCAGCTACGACAGGGGTGGAGAGGGCACGCAGTATTTT. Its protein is CASSYDRGGEGTQYF. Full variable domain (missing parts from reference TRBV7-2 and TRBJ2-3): GAGVSQSPSNKVTEKGKDVELRCDPISGHTALYWYRQSLGQGLEFLIYFQGNSAPDKSGLPSDRFSAERTGGSVSTLTIQRTQQEDSAVYLCASSYDRGGEGTQYFGPGTRLTVL.

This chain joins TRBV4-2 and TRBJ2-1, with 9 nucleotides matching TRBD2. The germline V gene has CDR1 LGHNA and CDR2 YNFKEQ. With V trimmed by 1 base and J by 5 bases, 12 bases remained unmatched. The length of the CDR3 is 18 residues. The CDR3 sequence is CASSQGIAGAPGDNEQFF. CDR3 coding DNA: TGTGCCAGCAGCCAAGGGATAGCGGGAGCGCCGGGGGACAATGAGCAGTTCTTC.

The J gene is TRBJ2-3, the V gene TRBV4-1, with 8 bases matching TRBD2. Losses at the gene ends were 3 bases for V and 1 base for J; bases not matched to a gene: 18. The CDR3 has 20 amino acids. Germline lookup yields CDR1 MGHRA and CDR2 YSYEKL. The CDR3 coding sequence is TGCGCCAGCAGCCACCCCCCGCGGACTAGCTCCGTTTTTGGCACAGATACGCAGTATTTT. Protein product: CASSHPPRTSSVFGTDTQYF.

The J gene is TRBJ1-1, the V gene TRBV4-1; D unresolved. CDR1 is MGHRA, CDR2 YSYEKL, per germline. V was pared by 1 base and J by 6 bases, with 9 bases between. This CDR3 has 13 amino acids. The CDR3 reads CASSQGLTPEAFF. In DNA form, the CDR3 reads TGCGCCAGCAGCCAAGGTCTTACACCTGAAGCTTTCTTT.

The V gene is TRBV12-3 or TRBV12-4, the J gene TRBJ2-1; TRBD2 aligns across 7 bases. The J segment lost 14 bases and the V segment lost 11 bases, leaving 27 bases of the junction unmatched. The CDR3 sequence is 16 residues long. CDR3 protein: CAGTILTSEPTMSEFF. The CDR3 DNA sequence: TGTGCCGGCACCATCCTCACTAGCGAACCAACAATGAGTGAGTTCTTC.

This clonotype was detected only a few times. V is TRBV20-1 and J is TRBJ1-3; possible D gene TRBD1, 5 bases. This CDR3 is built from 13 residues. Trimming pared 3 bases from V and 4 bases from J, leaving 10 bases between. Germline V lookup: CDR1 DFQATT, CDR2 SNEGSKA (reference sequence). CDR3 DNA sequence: TGCAGTGCTAGTCAGGGCGGGGGAAACACCATATATTTT. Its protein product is CSASQGGGNTIYF.

CDR3 amino acids: CASATGMGREGGEQFF. CDR3 DNA sequence: TGTGCTAGTGCCACGGGGATGGGGCGGGAGGGAGGCGAGCAGTTCTTC. The chain uses TRBV12-5 and TRBJ2-1; the match to TRBD2 covers 9 bases. The V gene's germline CDR1 is LGHNT and CDR2 FRNRAP. After removal of 7 bases from V and 10 bases from J, the junction contained 17 bases not matched to a gene. This CDR3 has 16 amino acids.

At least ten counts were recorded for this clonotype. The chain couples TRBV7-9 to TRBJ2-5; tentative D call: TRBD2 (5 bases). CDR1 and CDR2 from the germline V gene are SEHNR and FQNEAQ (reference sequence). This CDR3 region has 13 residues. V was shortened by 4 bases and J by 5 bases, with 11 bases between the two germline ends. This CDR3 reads CASSWDRGETQYF. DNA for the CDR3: TGTGCCAGCAGCTGGGATAGAGGGGAGACCCAGTACTTC.

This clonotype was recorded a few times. The CDR3 DNA reads TGTGCCAGCAGCGAGGCTCGTGGTGGCTACACCTTC. This translates into CASSEARGGYTF. This chain connects TRBV25-1 to TRBJ1-2; D remains unclear. This CDR3 has 12 residues. Trimming took 6 bases from V and 7 from J, leaving 12 bases between them. CDR1 and CDR2 from the germline V gene are MGHDK and SYGVNS.

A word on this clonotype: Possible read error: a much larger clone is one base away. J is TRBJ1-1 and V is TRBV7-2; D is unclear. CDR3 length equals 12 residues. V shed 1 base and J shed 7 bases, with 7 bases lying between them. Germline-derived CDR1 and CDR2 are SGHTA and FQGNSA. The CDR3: CASSLEYSEAFF. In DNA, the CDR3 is TGTGCCAGCAGCTTAGAGTACAGTGAAGCTTTCTTT.

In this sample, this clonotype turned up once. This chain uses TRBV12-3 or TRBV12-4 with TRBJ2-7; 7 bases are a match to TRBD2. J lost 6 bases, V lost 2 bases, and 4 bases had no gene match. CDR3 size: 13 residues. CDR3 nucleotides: TGTGCCAGCAGTTTACAGCGGGACGGCGAGCAGTACGTC. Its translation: CASSLQRDGEQYV.

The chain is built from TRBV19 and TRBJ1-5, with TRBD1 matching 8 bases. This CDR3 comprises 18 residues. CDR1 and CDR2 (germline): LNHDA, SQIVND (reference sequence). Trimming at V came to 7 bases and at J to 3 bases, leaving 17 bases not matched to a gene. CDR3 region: CASTRSRRGTGYNQPQHF. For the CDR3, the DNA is TGTGCCAGTACCAGATCAAGAAGGGGGACAGGCTACAATCAGCCCCAGCATTTT.

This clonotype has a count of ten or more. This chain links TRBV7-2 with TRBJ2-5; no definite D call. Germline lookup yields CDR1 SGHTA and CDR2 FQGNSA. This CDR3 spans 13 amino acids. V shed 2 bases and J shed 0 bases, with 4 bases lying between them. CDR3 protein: CASSLQHQETQYF. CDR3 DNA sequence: TGTGCCAGCAGCTTACAGCACCAAGAGACCCAGTACTTC.

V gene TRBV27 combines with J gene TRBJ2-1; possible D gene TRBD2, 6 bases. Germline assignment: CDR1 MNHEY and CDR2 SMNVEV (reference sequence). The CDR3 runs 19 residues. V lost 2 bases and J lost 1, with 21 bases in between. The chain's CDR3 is CASSLMLGTGGRSYNEQFF. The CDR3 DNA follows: TGTGCCAGCAGTTTAATGTTAGGGACTGGCGGTAGGTCCTACAATGAGCAGTTCTTC.

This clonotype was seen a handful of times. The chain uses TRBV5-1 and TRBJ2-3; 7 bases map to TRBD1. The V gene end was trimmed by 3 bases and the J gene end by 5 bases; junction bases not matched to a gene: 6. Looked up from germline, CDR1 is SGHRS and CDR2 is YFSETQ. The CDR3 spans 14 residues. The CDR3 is CASSSGQPQDTQYF. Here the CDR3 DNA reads TGCGCCAGCAGCTCGGGACAGCCCCAAGATACGCAGTATTTT.